Below are 9 T cell receptor beta chains sequenced from a single sample in a study of Graves' ophthalmopathy and Graves' hyperthyroidism (dated by TCRdb to between 2017 and 2018). Sequencing was carried out with an Illumina HiSeq 2000. For repertoire sequencing, the TCR beta CDR3 regions were amplified from RNA transcripts. A first-round RT-PCR used HTBI primers with the Qiagen OneStep RT-PCR kit, followed by a second-round multiplex PCR, size selection and purification. TCRdb reprocessed the public reads (quality trimming at Q25 with fastp, clone calling with MiXCR) and kept in-frame beta chains. Each CDR3 protein appears once, grouped with its most common genes and DNA. For this sample there are 600,000 to 700,000 distinct CDR3 sequences; about 38% appear just once. More than 2.5% of the sample goes to the ten largest clones. Sequenced sample: peripheral blood. These receptors originate from an adult man with Graves' ophthalmopathy.

This clonotype was found many times. The J gene is TRBJ2-7, the V gene TRBV19, with TRBD1 as a possible D gene (6 bases). Trimming took 3 bases from V and 3 from J, leaving 12 bases between them. This CDR3 contains 14 residues. Germline V gene data show CDR1 as LNHDA and CDR2 as SQIVND (reference sequence). The CDR3 loop reads CASSIPGQSYEQYF. DNA of the CDR3: TGTGCCAGTAGTATCCCCGGACAGAGCTACGAGCAGTACTTC.

This clonotype was counted a few times. A much larger clone differs by one base, so this may be a read error. V and J are TRBV10-3 and TRBJ1-6, with TRBD1 as a possible D gene (5 bases). From germline, CDR1 is ENHRY and CDR2 SYGVKD. Trimming shortened V by 2 bases and J by 10 bases, and 15 bases separated the two germline ends. CDR3 length: 15 residues. The CDR3 bases are TGTGCCATCAGTGAGACCCGTCCAGGGAGATCACCCCTCCACTTT. Its translation is CAISETRPGRSPLHF.

On this clonotype: Being one base from a much bigger clone, this may be a read error. The chain joins TRBV5-1 to TRBJ1-1; D unclear. The CDR3 spans 14 residues. The germline V gene has CDR1 SGHRS and CDR2 YFSETQ. The CDR3 sequence: CASSITPANAEAFF. The CDR3, as DNA: TGTGCCAGCAGTATTACACCTGCGAACGCTGAAGCTTTCTTT.

Many counts were recorded for this clonotype. The rearrangement uses TRBV7-2 and TRBJ1-1; no firm D call. Trimming removed 3 bases at V and 1 base at J, with 12 bases between. Germline assignment: CDR1 SGHTA and CDR2 FQGNSA. The CDR3 contains 15 residues. Here the CDR3 reads CASSLRYPANTEAFF. For the CDR3, the DNA is TGTGCCAGCAGCTTGCGTTACCCTGCGAACACTGAAGCTTTCTTT.

This clonotype has at least ten counts. The genes are TRBV10-3 and TRBJ1-5; maybe TRBD1 (6 bases). The CDR3 totals 15 residues. Germline V gene lookup returns CDR1 ENHRY and CDR2 SYGVKD. The germline V and J ends were trimmed by 3 bases and 6 bases, with 15 bases remaining between them. The CDR3 is CAISDHREETQPQHF. CDR3 coding DNA: TGTGCCATCAGTGATCACAGGGAAGAAACTCAGCCCCAGCATTTT.

This clonotype came up many times. The rearrangement joins TRBV15 to TRBJ2-6; D is perhaps TRBD2 (5 bases). There are 14 residues in the CDR3. The V gene lost 8 bases and the J gene lost 9 bases, with 17 bases spanning the gap. Germline V CDR1 and CDR2: LNHNV, YYDKDF (reference sequence). Written as DNA, the CDR3 is TGTGCCACCCCACAGTGGGCGGGTGGCAACGTCCTGACTTTC. This gives the protein CATPQWAGGNVLTF. The whole variable domain, filled in from reference TRBV15 and TRBJ2-6, reads DAMVIQNPRYQVTQFGKPVTLSCSQTLNHNVMYWYQQKSSQAPKLLFHYYDKDFNNEADTPDNFQSRRPNTSFCFLDIRSPGLGDTAMYLCATPQWAGGNVLTFGAGSRLTVL.

As to this clonotype: This may be a read error: a much more frequent sequence differs by one nucleotide. V is TRBV10-2 and J is TRBJ2-5, with a weak D call TRBD1 (6 bases). V was pared by 6 bases and J by 7 bases, with 15 bases between. CDR3 length: 13 residues. Germline-derived CDR1 and CDR2 are WSHSY and SAAADI. CDR3 in amino acids: CASSRQVRGTQYF. CDR3 DNA: TGCGCCAGCAGCCGACAGGTCCGGGGGACCCAGTACTTC.

This clonotype was counted at least ten times. V and J are TRBV5-5 and TRBJ2-7; 9 bases are shared with TRBD2. Per the germline V gene, CDR1 is SGHKS and CDR2 is YYEKEE (reference sequence). The V segment lost 4 bases and the J segment 7 bases; nucleotides outside the gene matches: 9. This CDR3 has 14 amino acids. The CDR3 here is CASSRLADPGEQYF. The CDR3 DNA sequence: TGTGCCAGCAGCCGACTAGCGGACCCGGGGGAGCAGTACTTC.

This clonotype was detected only a few times. This chain joins TRBV27 and TRBJ2-7; no clear D gene. CDR1 and CDR2 from the germline V gene are MNHEY and SMNVEV (reference sequence). The CDR3 has 11 residues. V lost 8 bases and J 5 bases, leaving 10 bases between the germline ends. CDR3 region: CASRTTNEQYF. CDR3 bases: TGTGCCAGCCGGACCACTAACGAGCAGTACTTC.